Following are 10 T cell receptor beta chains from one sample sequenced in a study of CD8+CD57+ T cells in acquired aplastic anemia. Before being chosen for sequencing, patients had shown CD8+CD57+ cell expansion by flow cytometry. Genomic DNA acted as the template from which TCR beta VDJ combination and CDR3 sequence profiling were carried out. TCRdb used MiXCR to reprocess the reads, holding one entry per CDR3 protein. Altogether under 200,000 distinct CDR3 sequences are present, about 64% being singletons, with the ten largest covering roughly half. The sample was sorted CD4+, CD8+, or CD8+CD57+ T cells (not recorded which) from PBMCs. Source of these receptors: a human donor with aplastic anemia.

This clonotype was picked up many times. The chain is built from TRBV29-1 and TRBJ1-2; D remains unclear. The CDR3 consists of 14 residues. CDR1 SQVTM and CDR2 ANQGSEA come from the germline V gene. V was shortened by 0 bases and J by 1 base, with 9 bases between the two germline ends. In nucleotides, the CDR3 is TGCAGCGTTGAAGATTTCCAGGTTAACTATGGCTACACCTTC. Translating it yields CSVEDFQVNYGYTF.

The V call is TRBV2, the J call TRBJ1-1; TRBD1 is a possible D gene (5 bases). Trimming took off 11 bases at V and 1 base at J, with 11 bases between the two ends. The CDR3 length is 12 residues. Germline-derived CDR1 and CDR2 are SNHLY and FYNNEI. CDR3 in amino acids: CAAGRPNTEAFF. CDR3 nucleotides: TGTGCCGCGGGACGGCCGAACACTGAAGCTTTCTTT. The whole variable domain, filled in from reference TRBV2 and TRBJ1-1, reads EPEVTQTPSHQVTQMGQEVILRCVPISNHLYFYWYRQILGQKVEFLVSFYNNEISEKSEIFDDQFSVERPDGSNFTLKIRSTKLEDSAMYFCAAGRPNTEAFFGQGTRLTVV.

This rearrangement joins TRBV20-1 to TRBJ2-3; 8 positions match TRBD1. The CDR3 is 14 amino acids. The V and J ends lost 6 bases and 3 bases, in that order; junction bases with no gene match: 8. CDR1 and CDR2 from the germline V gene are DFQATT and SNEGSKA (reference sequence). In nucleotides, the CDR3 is TGCAGTGCAAATTCACAGGGGGTAACAGATACGCAGTATTTT. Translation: CSANSQGVTDTQYF.

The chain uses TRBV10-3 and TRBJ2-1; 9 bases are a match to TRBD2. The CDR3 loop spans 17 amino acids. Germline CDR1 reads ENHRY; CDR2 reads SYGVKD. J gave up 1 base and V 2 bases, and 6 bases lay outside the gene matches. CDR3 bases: TGTGCCATCAGTGAGGCCATCACTAGCGGGTCCTACAATGAGCAGTTCTTC. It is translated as CAISEAITSGSYNEQFF.

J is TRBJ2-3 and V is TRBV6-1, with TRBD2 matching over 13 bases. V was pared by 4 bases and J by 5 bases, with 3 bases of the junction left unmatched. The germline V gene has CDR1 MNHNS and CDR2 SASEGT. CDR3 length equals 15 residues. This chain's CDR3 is CASSGTSGGGDTQYF. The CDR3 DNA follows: TGTGCCAGCAGTGGGACTAGCGGGGGTGGAGATACGCAGTATTTT.

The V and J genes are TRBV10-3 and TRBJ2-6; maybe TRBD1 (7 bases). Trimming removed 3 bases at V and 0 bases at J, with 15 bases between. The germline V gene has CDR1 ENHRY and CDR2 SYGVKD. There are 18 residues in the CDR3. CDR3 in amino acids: CAISDTRDSYSGANVLTF. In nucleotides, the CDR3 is TGTGCCATCAGTGACACGCGGGACAGCTACTCTGGGGCCAACGTCCTGACTTTC.

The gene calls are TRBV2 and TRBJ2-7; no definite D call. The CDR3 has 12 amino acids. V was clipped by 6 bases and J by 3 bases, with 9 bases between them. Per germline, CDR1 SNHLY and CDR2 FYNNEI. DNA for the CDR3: TGTGCCAGCAGAGCTAGTCGCTACGAGCAGTACTTC. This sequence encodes CASRASRYEQYF.

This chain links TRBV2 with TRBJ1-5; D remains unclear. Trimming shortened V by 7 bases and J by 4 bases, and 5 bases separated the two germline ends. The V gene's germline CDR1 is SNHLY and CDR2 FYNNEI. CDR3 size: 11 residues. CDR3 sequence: CASKRNQPQHF. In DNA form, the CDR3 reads TGTGCCAGCAAACGAAATCAGCCCCAGCATTTT.

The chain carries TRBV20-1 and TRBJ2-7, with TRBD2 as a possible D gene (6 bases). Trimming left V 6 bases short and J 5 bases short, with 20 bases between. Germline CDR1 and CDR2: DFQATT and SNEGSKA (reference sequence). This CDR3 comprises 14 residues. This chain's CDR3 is CSALSIAAPDEQYF. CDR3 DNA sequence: TGCAGTGCCCTATCCATAGCGGCACCCGACGAGCAGTACTTC.

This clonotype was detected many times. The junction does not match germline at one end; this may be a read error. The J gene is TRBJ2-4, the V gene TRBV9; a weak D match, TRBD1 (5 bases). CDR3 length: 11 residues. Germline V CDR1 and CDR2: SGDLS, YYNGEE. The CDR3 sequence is CASSVEHRMDF. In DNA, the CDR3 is TGTGCCAGCAGCGTAGAGCACAGGATGGACTTC.